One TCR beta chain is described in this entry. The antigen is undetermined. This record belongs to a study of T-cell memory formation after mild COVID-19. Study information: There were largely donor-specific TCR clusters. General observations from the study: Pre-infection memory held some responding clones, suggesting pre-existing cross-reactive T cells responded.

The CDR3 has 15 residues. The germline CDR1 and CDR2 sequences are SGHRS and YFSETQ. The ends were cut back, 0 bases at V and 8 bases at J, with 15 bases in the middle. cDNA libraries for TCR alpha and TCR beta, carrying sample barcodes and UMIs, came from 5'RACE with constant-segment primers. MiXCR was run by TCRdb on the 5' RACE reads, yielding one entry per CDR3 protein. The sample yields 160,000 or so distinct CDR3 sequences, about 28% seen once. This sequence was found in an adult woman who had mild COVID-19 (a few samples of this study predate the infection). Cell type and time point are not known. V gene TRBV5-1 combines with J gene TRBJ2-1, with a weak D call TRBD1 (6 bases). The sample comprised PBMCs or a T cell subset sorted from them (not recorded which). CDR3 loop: CASSLAGHPADEQFF. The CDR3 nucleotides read TGCGCCAGCAGCTTGGCGGGACACCCGGCGGATGAGCAGTTCTTC.